One and the same sample provided the 13 T cell receptor beta chains below, sequenced in a study of T cells in Graves' hyperthyroidism and ophthalmopathy. The CDR3 regions of TCR beta were amplified from RNA transcripts. First-round RT-PCR targeting the TCR CDR3 was performed with the HTBI primer set. TCRdb re-called the multiplex PCR reads through MiXCR, storing one row per CDR3 protein. The sample consists of some 440,000 distinct CDR3 sequences, about 15% of them appearing once. Sequenced input: blood. All receptors derive from a young woman with Graves' hyperthyroidism.

This clonotype occurred many times. The V gene is TRBV6-5, the J gene TRBJ1-5, with D unresolved. The V end was cut by 0 bases, the J end by 3 bases, with 6 bases between. CDR1 is MNHEY, CDR2 SVGAGI, per germline. This CDR3 has 14 residues. The CDR3 is CASSYSPDNQPQHF. For the CDR3, the DNA is TGTGCCAGCAGTTACTCGCCCGACAATCAGCCCCAGCATTTT.

The chain uses TRBV4-3 and TRBJ2-7, with TRBD1 as a possible D gene (6 bases). CDR1 LGHNA and CDR2 YSLEER come from the germline V gene. Trimming stripped 1 base from V and 1 base from J, with 11 bases between. This CDR3 has 15 amino acids. The CDR3 loop is CASSQVAGVSYEQYF. Written as DNA, the CDR3 is TGCGCCAGCAGCCAAGTGGCAGGGGTTTCCTACGAGCAGTACTTC.

This clonotype was found many times. This chain links TRBV11-2 with TRBJ2-7, with D perhaps TRBD1 (6 bases). V gave up 4 bases and J gave up 0 bases, with 13 bases separating them. The CDR3 is 15 amino acids. The germline CDR1 and CDR2 sequences are SGHAT and FQNNGV. In DNA, the CDR3 is TGTGCCAGCAGCTCCATACAGGGTAGCTCCTACGAGCAGTACTTC. This translates into CASSSIQGSSYEQYF.

This clonotype has a count of ten or more. This sequence joins TRBV19 and TRBJ2-1; TRBD1 or TRBD2 may be the D gene (6 bases each). The CDR3 is 15 residues long. The V end lost 7 bases, the J end lost 3 bases, and 16 bases lay between the germline ends. The germline V gene encodes CDR1 LNHDA and CDR2 SQIVND (reference sequence). Here the CDR3 reads CASKPEGVGYNEQFF. The CDR3 region has the DNA TGTGCCAGTAAGCCGGAGGGGGTGGGCTACAATGAGCAGTTCTTC.

This clonotype was seen ten or more times. The chain carries TRBV3-1 and TRBJ1-6, with D possibly being TRBD1 (6 bases). The CDR3 is 17 residues long. In germline, CDR1 is LGHDT, CDR2 YNNKEL (reference sequence). V lost 0 bases and J lost 6, with 15 bases in between. CDR3 loop: CASSQDRPGVRNSPLHF. CDR3 nucleotide sequence: TGTGCCAGCAGCCAAGATAGGCCAGGGGTCCGTAATTCACCCCTCCACTTT.

The sample holds many counts of this clonotype. V and J are TRBV27 and TRBJ2-7; D is perhaps TRBD2 (6 bases). V gave up 1 base and J gave up 4 bases, with 17 bases separating them. CDR1 is MNHEY and CDR2 is SMNVEV in the germline V gene (reference sequence). The CDR3 loop spans 16 amino acids. The CDR3 nucleotides read TGTGCCAGCAGTTTATTGCCCATACTTGGGGGGTACGAGCAGTACTTC. Translated, it gives CASSLLPILGGYEQYF.

This chain links TRBV5-6 with TRBJ2-3, with D unresolved. V lost 3 bases and J lost 4, with 12 bases in between. This CDR3 has 14 amino acids. The germline V gene encodes CDR1 SGHDT and CDR2 YYEEEE. Written as DNA, the CDR3 is TGTGCCAGCAGCTGGAAGTTTAAGGCAGATACGCAGTATTTT. Protein: CASSWKFKADTQYF.

This clonotype occurred many times. The chain uses TRBV7-2 and TRBJ2-7; unclear D gene. Trimming took off 5 bases at V and 3 bases at J, with 11 bases between the two ends. The CDR3 is 13 residues long. Germline V gene lookup returns CDR1 SGHTA and CDR2 FQGNSA. CDR3 bases: TGTGCCAGCAGCCCCGGACCGCTCTACGAGCAGTACTTC. It translates to CASSPGPLYEQYF.

This clonotype was counted between two and nine times. The J gene is TRBJ2-1, the V gene TRBV15; D remains ambiguous. The CDR3 loop spans 15 amino acids. CDR1 is LNHNV, CDR2 YYDKDF, per germline (reference sequence). Trimming took 1 base from V and 4 from J, leaving 11 bases between them. DNA of the CDR3: TGTGCCACCAGCAGAGTCTCGGTCCTATACAATGAGCAGTTCTTC. Translated, it gives CATSRVSVLYNEQFF.

This clonotype occurred many times. The rearrangement joins TRBV28 to TRBJ2-3; 11 bases map to TRBD2. The J segment lost 5 bases and the V segment lost 7 bases, leaving 8 bases of the junction unmatched. The CDR3 runs 15 residues. Germline loops: CDR1 MDHEN, CDR2 SYDVKM. The CDR3 sequence is CASTLTSGNIDTQYF. The CDR3 region has the DNA TGTGCCAGCACCTTGACTAGCGGGAACATAGATACGCAGTATTTT. Full variable domain (rest looked up from reference TRBV28 and TRBJ2-3): DVKVTQSSRYLVKRTGEKVFLECVQDMDHENMFWYRQDPGLGLRLIYFSYDVKMKEKGDIPEGYSVSREKKERFSLILESASTNQTSMYLCASTLTSGNIDTQYFGPGTRLTVL.

Ten or more counts support this clonotype. The V gene is TRBV18, the J gene TRBJ1-5, with D possibly matching TRBD1 (5 bases). CDR3 length: 13 amino acids. The germline V and J ends were trimmed by 4 bases and 7 bases, with 11 bases remaining between them. The germline V gene has CDR1 KGHSH and CDR2 LQKENI. In nucleotides, the CDR3 is TGTGCCAGCTCACAAACCGACAGCCAGCCCCAGCATTTT. The encoded protein is CASSQTDSQPQHF.

J is TRBJ2-3 and V is TRBV27; TRBD2 matches at 11 bases. This CDR3 spans 14 amino acids. CDR1 MNHEY and CDR2 SMNVEV come from the germline V gene (reference sequence). With 4 bases clipped from V and 6 bases from J, the junction kept 3 bases outside the gene matches. CDR3 residues: CASSSGTSGDTQYF. As DNA, the CDR3 is TGTGCCAGCAGTTCAGGGACTAGCGGTGATACGCAGTATTTT.

The table lists this clonotype with many counts. The rearrangement uses TRBV5-1 and TRBJ1-2, with 7 positions matching TRBD1. CDR3 size: 15 residues. The V gene's germline CDR1 is SGHRS and CDR2 YFSETQ. V trimming: 4 bases; J trimming: 4 bases; junction bases outside the gene matches: 10. The CDR3 spells CASSKLGQALYGYTF. CDR3 bases: TGCGCCAGCAGCAAACTTGGACAGGCTCTCTATGGCTACACCTTC.